Presented here are 30 T cell receptor beta chains from one specimen sequenced in a study of cytomegalovirus exposure and HLA in healthy donors. A multiplex PCR was run with 60 Vbeta primers and 13 Jbeta primers. Repertoires were generated with immunoSEQ multiplex PCR, while TCRdb's copy carries only in-frame clones and drops some. The table lists over 150,000 clones, more than 80% of them singletons, with around 6.7% in the top ten. Sequenced: PBMCs. All receptors derive from a woman younger than 45 in good health and CMV-seropositive.

The chain combines TRBV5-5 with TRBJ2-3, with D possibly being TRBD2 (5 bases). Trimming shortened V by 2 bases and J by 5 bases, and 15 bases separated the two germline ends. From germline, CDR1 is SGHKS and CDR2 YYEKEE (reference sequence). The CDR3 loop spans 15 amino acids. In DNA, the CDR3 is TGTGCCAGCAGCTTAGCTAGCCCTGGCGGAGATACGCAGTATTTT. Its protein is CASSLASPGGDTQYF.

The V and J genes are TRBV7-9 and TRBJ2-1; 8 bases match TRBD1. Germline CDR1 reads SEHNR; CDR2 reads FQNEAQ (reference sequence). V lost 3 bases to trimming and J lost 6 bases; unmatched junction nucleotides: 16. The CDR3 length is 18 residues. CDR3 in DNA: TGTGCCAGCAGCTTCACCACCGCGACAGGGGAGAATAGCAATGAGCAGTTCTTC. This encodes CASSFTTATGENSNEQFF.

This chain connects TRBV7-2 to TRBJ2-7, with D perhaps matching TRBD2 (6 bases). V lost 7 bases and J 3 bases, leaving 19 bases between the germline ends. The CDR3 is 15 residues long. Per germline, CDR1 SGHTA and CDR2 FQGNSA. CDR3 loop: CASTGGMTRLYEQYF. CDR3 sequence (DNA): TGTGCCAGCACCGGGGGTATGACTCGACTCTACGAGCAGTACTTC.

The chain is built from TRBV2 and TRBJ2-1, with TRBD1 matching 9 bases. The CDR3 consists of 14 residues. After removal of 6 bases from V and 4 bases from J, the junction contained 4 bases not matched to a gene. Germline V gene lookup returns CDR1 SNHLY and CDR2 FYNNEI. As DNA, the CDR3 is TGTGCCAGCAGCCGGGACAGGGAATACAATGAGCAGTTCTTC. Residues: CASSRDREYNEQFF.

The chain is built from TRBV7-3 and TRBJ2-1; TRBD1 matches 7 bases. The CDR3 spans 16 residues. The germline V gene has CDR1 SGHTA and CDR2 FQGTGA. Trimming removed 4 bases from V and 6 bases from J; junction bases left unmatched: 12. The chain's CDR3 is CASSSTRRGLGNEQFF. The CDR3 nucleotides read TGTGCCAGCAGCTCTACCCGAAGGGGGCTTGGCAATGAGCAGTTCTTC.

Comment on this clone: A read error may produce the germline difference seen at one junction end. The rearrangement links TRBV7-9 to TRBJ2-4, with D possibly being TRBD2 (5 bases). The CDR3 length is 18 residues. CDR1 and CDR2 (germline): SEHNR, FQNEAQ (reference sequence). CDR3 amino acids: CSSSLDRGSTLAKNIQYF. As DNA, the CDR3 is TGTTCCAGCAGCTTAGACCGGGGTTCTACCCTAGCCAAAAACATTCAGTACTTC.

This sequence joins TRBV7-9 and TRBJ1-2, with a possible D match to TRBD1 (5 bases). The CDR3 loop spans 12 amino acids. CDR1 is SEHNR and CDR2 is FQNEAQ in the germline V gene (reference sequence). Trimming left V 2 bases short and J 7 bases short, with 8 bases between. This CDR3 reads CASSLQGSGYTF. In nucleotides, the CDR3 is TGTGCCAGCAGCTTACAGGGCAGTGGCTACACCTTC.

This sequence joins TRBV2 and TRBJ2-1, with D perhaps matching TRBD2 (6 bases). CDR1 and CDR2 from the germline V gene are SNHLY and FYNNEI. The V end lost 1 base, the J end lost 9 bases, and 7 bases lay between the germline ends. The CDR3 has 12 amino acids. The CDR3 region has the DNA TGTGCCAGCAGTGAAGGGAGGGCTGAGCAGTTCTTC. Its translation: CASSEGRAEQFF.

This clone was seen a handful of times. This chain joins TRBV18 and TRBJ1-2; unclear D gene. The CDR3 loop spans 14 amino acids. CDR1 and CDR2 from the germline V gene are KGHSH and LQKENI. Trimming took off 3 bases at V and 5 bases at J, with 13 bases between the two ends. The CDR3 here is CASSPAGKRYGYTF. CDR3 coding DNA: TGTGCCAGCTCACCCGCGGGAAAGCGATATGGCTACACCTTC.

V is TRBV29-1 and J is TRBJ1-4; no definite D call. Germline-derived CDR1 and CDR2 are SQVTM and ANQGSEA. Trimming removed 5 bases at V and 4 bases at J, with 11 bases between. The CDR3 is 13 amino acids. The CDR3 DNA reads as TGCAGCGTTCTCGCTTCCGGTAATGAAAAACTGTTTTTT. Its protein product is CSVLASGNEKLFF.

This clone showed up just once. The chain joins TRBV5-4 to TRBJ2-5, with unresolved D. Per germline, CDR1 SGHNT and CDR2 YYREEE (reference sequence). The CDR3 covers 15 residues. V was clipped by 2 bases and J by 8 bases, with 19 bases between them. The CDR3 nucleotides read TGTGCCAGCAGCTTATCCGGGTCCCGGCTAGGCACCCAGTACTTC. Translating gives CASSLSGSRLGTQYF.

V and J are TRBV5-1 and TRBJ2-7; 8 nucleotides line up with TRBD1. This CDR3 is 14 amino acids long. Germline V CDR1 and CDR2: SGHRS, YFSETQ. The J segment lost 2 bases and the V segment lost 1 base, leaving 2 bases of the junction unmatched. CDR3 protein: CASSLKQGAYEQYF. CDR3 nucleotide sequence: TGCGCCAGCAGCTTGAAACAGGGGGCCTACGAGCAGTACTTC. The whole variable domain, remainder taken from reference TRBV5-1 and TRBJ2-7, is KAGVTQTPRYLIKTRGQQVTLSCSPISGHRSVSWYQQTPGQGLQFLFEYFSETQRNKGNFPGRFSGRQFSNSRSEMNVSTLELGDSALYLCASSLKQGAYEQYFGPGTRLTVT.

This chain joins TRBV13 and TRBJ1-2, with TRBD1 as a possible D gene (5 bases). CDR3 length: 12 residues. Trimming shortened V by 7 bases and J by 4 bases, and 10 bases separated the two germline ends. The germline CDR1 and CDR2 sequences are PRHDT and FYEKMQ (reference sequence). DNA of the CDR3: TGTGCCAGCAAAGGCCAGGGCTATGGCTACACCTTC. This translates into CASKGQGYGYTF.

The CDR3 region is CASSQVPLQGTTNEKLFF. DNA of the CDR3: TGCGCCAGCAGCCAAGTCCCCCTACAGGGTACAACTAATGAAAAACTGTTTTTT. The chain has TRBV4-1 and TRBJ1-4; TRBD1 might be the D (6 bases). CDR1 is MGHRA and CDR2 is YSYEKL in the germline V gene. Trimming cost V 1 base and J 0 bases, with 15 bases left between them. This CDR3 is 18 amino acids long.

The V call is TRBV28, the J call TRBJ2-7; 8 positions match TRBD2. Germline loops: CDR1 MDHEN, CDR2 SYDVKM. Losses at the gene ends were 0 bases for V and 4 bases for J; bases not matched to a gene: 2. This CDR3 comprises 14 residues. Written as DNA, the CDR3 is TGTGCCAGCAGTTTATGGGAGCGGGGGTACGAGCAGTACTTC. This translates into CASSLWERGYEQYF. Full variable domain (outside the CDR3, taken from reference TRBV28 and TRBJ2-7): DVKVTQSSRYLVKRTGEKVFLECVQDMDHENMFWYRQDPGLGLRLIYFSYDVKMKEKGDIPEGYSVSREKKERFSLILESASTNQTSMYLCASSLWERGYEQYFGPGTRLTVT.

The rearrangement joins TRBV19 to TRBJ2-7; perhaps TRBD2 as D (6 bases). This CDR3 is built from 14 residues. Trimming stripped 3 bases from V and 9 bases from J, with 18 bases between. Germline V gene lookup returns CDR1 LNHDA and CDR2 SQIVND (reference sequence). This CDR3 reads CASSIRVGGTRQYF. The CDR3 DNA reads TGTGCCAGTAGTATTAGGGTGGGCGGGACTCGGCAGTACTTC.

This chain uses TRBV7-9 with TRBJ2-7, with 8 bases matching TRBD2. J lost 2 bases, V lost 9 bases, and 6 bases had no gene match. Germline values: CDR1 SEHNR, CDR2 FQNEAQ (reference sequence). CDR3 length equals 13 residues. The CDR3 nucleotides read TGTGCCAGGCTACGGGGGGGCCCCTACGAGCAGTACTTC. This gives the protein CARLRGGPYEQYF.

In its sample, this clone was seen a few times. The chain joins TRBV7-8 to TRBJ2-7; 7 bases fit TRBD1. The germline V gene has CDR1 SGHVS and CDR2 FQNEAQ. CDR3 size: 14 residues. V trimming: 5 bases; J trimming: 2 bases; junction bases outside the gene matches: 6. CDR3 residues: CASSPTGHPYEQYF. The DNA of the CDR3 is TGTGCCAGCAGCCCGACAGGGCACCCCTACGAGCAGTACTTC.

The sample holds a few counts of this clone. The chain combines TRBV11-2 with TRBJ2-2; D is uncertain. Germline values: CDR1 SGHAT, CDR2 FQNNGV. The CDR3 is made up of 13 amino acids. The V end was cut by 0 bases, the J end by 8 bases, with 7 bases between. The CDR3 DNA follows: TGTGCCAGCAGCTTAGAGTATCGGGGGGAGCTGTTTTTT. Translated: CASSLEYRGELFF.

The J gene is TRBJ2-5, the V gene TRBV7-3, with D maybe TRBD2 (7 bases). Trimming took off 1 base at V and 5 bases at J, with 17 bases between the two ends. This CDR3 contains 16 residues. Germline V gene data show CDR1 as SGHTA and CDR2 as FQGTGA. CDR3 sequence reads: CASSLNGGGGRETQYF. The CDR3 nucleotides are TGTGCCAGCAGCTTAAATGGGGGGGGCGGTCGGGAGACCCAGTACTTC.

This clone was observed a few times. This rearrangement joins TRBV11-3 to TRBJ2-5, with D possibly matching TRBD1 (6 bases). Trimming removed 4 bases at V and 4 bases at J, with 10 bases between. The germline gives CDR1 SGHNT, CDR2 YENEEA. This CDR3 region has 13 residues. CDR3 sequence: CASSSGVRETQYF. Written as DNA, the CDR3 is TGTGCCAGCAGCTCAGGGGTCCGAGAGACCCAGTACTTC.

The V and J genes are TRBV7-3 and TRBJ1-2; 10 nucleotides line up with TRBD1. In germline, CDR1 is SGHTA, CDR2 FQGTGA. The CDR3 is 21 residues long. Trimming at V came to 4 bases and at J to 4 bases, leaving 24 bases not matched to a gene. As DNA, the CDR3 is TGTGCCAGCAGCTCCCAAGGGTCCAAATGGGACAGGGGCTTCTTTTCCTATGGCTACACCTTC. Residues: CASSSQGSKWDRGFFSYGYTF.

The J gene is TRBJ1-6, the V gene TRBV5-8; unclear D gene. Germline CDR1 and CDR2: SGHTS and YDEGEE. With 1 base removed from V and 7 bases from J, the gap between germline ends came to 12 bases. The CDR3 sequence is 15 residues long. The CDR3 reads CASSLLPGSNSPLHF. The DNA of the CDR3 is TGTGCCAGCAGCTTGCTTCCGGGGAGCAATTCACCCCTCCACTTT.

This clone was seen a single time. CDR3 sequence: CASSPRVSSYNEQFF. The CDR3, as DNA: TGTGCCAGCAGCCCCCGGGTTAGCTCCTACAATGAGCAGTTCTTC. V and J are TRBV11-1 and TRBJ2-1; no firm D call. Trimming pared 5 bases from V and 0 bases from J, leaving 11 bases between. Germline CDR1 reads SGHAT; CDR2 reads FQDESV (reference sequence). The CDR3 covers 15 residues.

This rearrangement joins TRBV2 to TRBJ1-2; D perhaps matches TRBD1 (5 bases). Germline V lookup: CDR1 SNHLY, CDR2 FYNNEI. V dropped 10 bases and J dropped 8 bases, with 26 bases sitting between them. The CDR3 runs to 15 residues. The CDR3 protein is CANPRGDSGWQGYTF. CDR3 in DNA: TGTGCCAACCCTCGTGGGGACTCGGGGTGGCAGGGCTACACCTTC.

This chain joins TRBV19 and TRBJ2-3; D remains ambiguous. Trimming left V 9 bases short and J 2 bases short, with 9 bases between. CDR3 length: 12 amino acids. In germline, CDR1 is LNHDA, CDR2 SQIVND (reference sequence). The CDR3 spells CASGGYTDTQYF. The CDR3 region has the DNA TGTGCCAGCGGCGGATACACAGATACGCAGTATTTT.

The chain uses TRBV5-1 and TRBJ1-3, with D perhaps TRBD1 (5 bases). V lost 1 base and J lost 0, with 17 bases in between. Germline loops: CDR1 SGHRS, CDR2 YFSETQ. This CDR3 region has 18 residues. The CDR3 protein is CASSLLTVQPGSGNTIYF. DNA of the CDR3: TGCGCCAGCAGCTTGCTGACAGTTCAACCCGGCTCTGGAAACACCATATATTTT.

V usage is TRBV7-3 and J usage is TRBJ1-2; D perhaps matches TRBD1 (5 bases). V dropped 4 bases and J dropped 0 bases, with 18 bases sitting between them. Germline values: CDR1 SGHTA, CDR2 FQGTGA. This CDR3 comprises 17 residues. In DNA form, the CDR3 reads TGTGCCAGCAGCTCATTGAACCGAGACAGCACTAACTATGGCTACACCTTC. Translating it yields CASSSLNRDSTNYGYTF. Drawing the rest from reference TRBV7-3 and TRBJ1-2, the complete variable domain is GAGVSQTPSNKVTEKGKYVELRCDPISGHTALYWYRQSLGQGPEFLIYFQGTGAADDSGLPNDRFFAVRPEGSVSTLKIQRTERGDSAVYLCASSSLNRDSTNYGYTFGSGTRLTVV.

V usage is TRBV4-2 and J usage is TRBJ2-1; unclear D gene. The CDR3 loop spans 17 amino acids. Germline V gene data show CDR1 as LGHNA and CDR2 as YNFKEQ. Trimming stripped 0 bases from V and 0 bases from J, with 12 bases between. CDR3 sequence: CASSQERAFSSYNEQFF. For the CDR3, the DNA is TGTGCCAGCAGCCAAGAGCGTGCCTTTAGCTCCTACAATGAGCAGTTCTTC.

The V call is TRBV11-2, the J call TRBJ1-1; D ambiguous. The V gene's germline CDR1 is SGHAT and CDR2 FQNNGV. The V end was cut by 5 bases, the J end by 8 bases, with 12 bases between. This CDR3 region has 12 residues. The CDR3 DNA reads as TGTGCCAGCAGCCCCGACCGGGAGGAAGCTTTCTTT. This codes for CASSPDREEAFF.